Below, 9 T cell receptor beta chains from the same sample are listed, as sequenced in a study of technical replicates of blood from a handful of donors. Clones were read by immunoSEQ multiplex PCR, and TCRdb kept only the in-frame ones, dropping some. The sample comprises around 79,000 clones, roughly 92% of which are singletons, and 0.2% to 0.3% rests with the top ten. Specimen: T cells isolated from PBMCs. The source is a human donor in good health.

The chain carries TRBV28 and TRBJ1-5, with 9 bases that match TRBD1. Germline loops: CDR1 MDHEN, CDR2 SYDVKM. V shed 5 bases, J shed 5 bases, and the junction held 4 bases outside the gene matches. The CDR3 spans 14 residues. The CDR3 spells CASSGGTGYQPQHF. CDR3 in DNA: TGTGCCAGCAGTGGGGGGACAGGGTATCAGCCCCAGCATTTT.

This chain links TRBV29-1 with TRBJ2-5, with D possibly being TRBD1 (5 bases). Germline CDR1 SQVTM, CDR2 ANQGSEA. The CDR3 spans 13 residues. V lost 1 base and J lost 1, with 7 bases in between. The CDR3 bases are TGCAGCGTTGAAGGACAGCGCCAAGAGACCCAGTACTTC. This sequence encodes CSVEGQRQETQYF.

CDR3 residues: CATSREVRDEKLFF. The CDR3 bases are TGTGCCACCAGCAGAGAGGTCAGGGATGAAAAACTGTTTTTT. The V and J genes are TRBV15 and TRBJ1-4; TRBD1 is a possible D gene (5 bases). CDR3 length: 14 residues. Germline CDR1 LNHNV, CDR2 YYDKDF (reference sequence). The V and J ends lost 0 bases and 6 bases respectively, with 8 bases between them. Drawing the rest from reference TRBV15 and TRBJ1-4, the complete variable domain is DAMVIQNPRYQVTQFGKPVTLSCSQTLNHNVMYWYQQKSSQAPKLLFHYYDKDFNNEADTPDNFQSRRPNTSFCFLDIRSPGLGDTAMYLCATSREVRDEKLFFGSGTQLSVL.

This sequence joins TRBV10-1 and TRBJ2-3; D is uncertain. Looked up from germline, CDR1 is WNHNN and CDR2 is SYGVQD (reference sequence). There are 15 residues in the CDR3. The germline V and J ends were trimmed by 0 bases and 5 bases, with 12 bases remaining between them. The CDR3 reads CASSESAHPGDTQYF. The CDR3 DNA is TGCGCCAGCAGTGAGTCTGCCCACCCCGGAGATACGCAGTATTTT.

CDR3 amino acids: CASRGGPRSLADTQYF. CDR3 nucleotides: TGTGCCAGCAGGGGGGGACCACGGTCTCTGGCAGATACGCAGTATTTT. The chain employs TRBV27 and TRBJ2-3; D is possibly TRBD2 (6 bases). Trimming took 6 bases from V and 4 from J, leaving 20 bases between them. CDR1 and CDR2 (germline): MNHEY, SMNVEV (reference sequence). The CDR3 length is 16 residues.

This clone was seen once. The chain has TRBV15 and TRBJ2-7; weak D call: TRBD2 (5 bases). V gave up 2 bases and J gave up 8 bases, with 13 bases separating them. The CDR3 totals 13 residues. CDR1 and CDR2 from the germline V gene are LNHNV and YYDKDF (reference sequence). The CDR3 reads CATSRLGWEKQYF. As DNA, the CDR3 is TGTGCCACCAGCAGACTAGGGTGGGAGAAGCAGTACTTC.

This chain links TRBV11-2 with TRBJ2-4; perhaps TRBD1 as D (6 bases). The CDR3 length is 15 residues. V was pared by 5 bases and J by 1 base, with 12 bases between. In germline, CDR1 is SGHAT, CDR2 FQNNGV. CDR3 amino acids: CASSPKDRAKNIQYF. Here the CDR3 DNA reads TGTGCCAGCAGCCCCAAAGACAGGGCCAAAAACATTCAGTACTTC.

Remarks on this clone: Other nucleotide sequences from this sample produce the same CDR3. The V and J genes are TRBV6-1 and TRBJ1-5; weak D call: TRBD1 (6 bases). This CDR3 contains 15 residues. V was pared by 3 bases and J by 2 bases, with 11 bases between. CDR1 is MNHNS and CDR2 is SASEGT in the germline V gene. The DNA of the CDR3 is TGTGCCAGCAGTGAGGGCTCAGGGGGCAATCAGCCCCAGCATTTT. It yields the protein CASSEGSGGNQPQHF.

This clone was seen only once. The chain has TRBV2 and TRBJ1-2; a weak D match, TRBD1 (5 bases). V lost 7 bases, J lost 8 bases, and 23 bases lay in between. This CDR3 contains 15 residues. Germline V lookup: CDR1 SNHLY, CDR2 FYNNEI. DNA of the CDR3: TGTGCCAGCATGTACCTGCAGGGAGGACTATGGGGCTACACCTTC. This translates into CASMYLQGGLWGYTF.